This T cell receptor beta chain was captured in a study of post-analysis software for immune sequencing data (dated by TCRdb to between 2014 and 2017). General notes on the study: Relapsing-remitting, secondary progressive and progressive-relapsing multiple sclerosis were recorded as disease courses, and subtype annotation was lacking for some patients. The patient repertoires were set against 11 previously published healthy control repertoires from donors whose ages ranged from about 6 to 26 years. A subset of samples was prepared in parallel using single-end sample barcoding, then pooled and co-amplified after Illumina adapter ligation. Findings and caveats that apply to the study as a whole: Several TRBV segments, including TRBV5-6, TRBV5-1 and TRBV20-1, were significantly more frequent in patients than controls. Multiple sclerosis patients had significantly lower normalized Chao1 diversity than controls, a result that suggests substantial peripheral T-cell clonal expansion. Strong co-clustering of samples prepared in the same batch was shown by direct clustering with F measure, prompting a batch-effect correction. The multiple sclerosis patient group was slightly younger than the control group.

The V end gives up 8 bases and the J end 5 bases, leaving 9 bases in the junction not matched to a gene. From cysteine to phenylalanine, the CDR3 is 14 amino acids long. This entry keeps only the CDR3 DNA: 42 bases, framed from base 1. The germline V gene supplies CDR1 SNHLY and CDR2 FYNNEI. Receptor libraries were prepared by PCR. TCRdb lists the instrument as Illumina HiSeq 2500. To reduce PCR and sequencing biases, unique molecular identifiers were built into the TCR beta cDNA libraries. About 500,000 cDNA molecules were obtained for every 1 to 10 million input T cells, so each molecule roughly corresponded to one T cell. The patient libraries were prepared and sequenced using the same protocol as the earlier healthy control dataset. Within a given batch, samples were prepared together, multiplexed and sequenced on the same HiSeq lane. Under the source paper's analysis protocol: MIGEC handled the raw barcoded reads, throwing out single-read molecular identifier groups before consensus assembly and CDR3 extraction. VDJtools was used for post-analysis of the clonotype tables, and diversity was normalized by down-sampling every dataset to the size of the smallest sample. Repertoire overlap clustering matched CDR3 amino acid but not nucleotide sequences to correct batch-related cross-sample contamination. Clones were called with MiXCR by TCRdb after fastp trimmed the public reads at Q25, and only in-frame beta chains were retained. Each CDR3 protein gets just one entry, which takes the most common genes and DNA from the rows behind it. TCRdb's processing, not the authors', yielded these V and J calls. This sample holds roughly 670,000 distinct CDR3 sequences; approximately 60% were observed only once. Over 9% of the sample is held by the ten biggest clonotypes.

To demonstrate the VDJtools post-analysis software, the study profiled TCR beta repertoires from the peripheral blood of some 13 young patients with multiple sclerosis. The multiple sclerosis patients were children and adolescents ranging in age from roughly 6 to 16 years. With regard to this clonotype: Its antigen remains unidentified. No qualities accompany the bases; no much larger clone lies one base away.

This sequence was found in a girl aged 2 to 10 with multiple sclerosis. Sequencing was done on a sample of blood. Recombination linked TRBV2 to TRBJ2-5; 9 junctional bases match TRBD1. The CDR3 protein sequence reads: CASPGQGTFETQYF. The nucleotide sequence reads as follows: TGTGCCAGCCCCGGACAGGGGACGTTTGAGACCCAGTACTTC.